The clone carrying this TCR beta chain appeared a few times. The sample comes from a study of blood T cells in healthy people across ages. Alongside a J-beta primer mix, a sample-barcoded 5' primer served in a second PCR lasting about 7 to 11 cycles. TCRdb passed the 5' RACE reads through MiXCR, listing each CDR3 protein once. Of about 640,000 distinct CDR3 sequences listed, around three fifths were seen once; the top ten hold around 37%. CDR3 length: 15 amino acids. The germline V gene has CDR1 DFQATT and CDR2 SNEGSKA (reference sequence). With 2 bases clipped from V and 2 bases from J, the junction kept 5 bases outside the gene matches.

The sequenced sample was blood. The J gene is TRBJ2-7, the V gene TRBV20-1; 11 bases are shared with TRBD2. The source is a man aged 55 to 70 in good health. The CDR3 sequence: CSARSSGGAPYEQYF. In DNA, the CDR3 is TGCAGTGCTAGAAGTAGCGGGGGGGCACCCTACGAGCAGTACTTC.